These 21 T cell receptor beta chains were all obtained from the same sample, sequenced in a study of T cell repertoires in cytomegalovirus infection. TCRdb itself ran the reads through MiXCR, one entry per CDR3 protein. The sample yields about 68,000 distinct CDR3 sequences, approximately 22% seen once. For these TCRs, the target antigens are not known. Sequenced input: PBMCs, sequenced either directly or after in vitro stimulation (not recorded which). These receptors were taken from a human donor in good health (CMV status not recorded). Some clones in this sample may be carry-over from other donors' samples.

V is TRBV3-1 and J is TRBJ2-1; TRBD1 might be the D (6 bases). Germline-derived CDR1 and CDR2 are LGHDT and YNNKEL (reference sequence). The CDR3 consists of 14 residues. The V end lost 1 base, the J end lost 6 bases, and 10 bases lay between the germline ends. This CDR3 reads CASSQGTAGNEQFF. The CDR3, as DNA: TGTGCCAGCAGCCAAGGGACAGCCGGCAATGAGCAGTTCTTC.

The table lists this clonotype with many counts. The V and J genes are TRBV24-1 and TRBJ2-1; 11 bases line up with TRBD2. The germline gives CDR1 KGHDR, CDR2 SFDVKD. The length of the CDR3 is 16 residues. V was pared by 1 base and J by 7 bases, with 5 bases of the junction left unmatched. The CDR3 sequence: CATSDFLAGGTNEQFF. The DNA of the CDR3 is TGTGCCACCAGTGATTTTCTAGCGGGAGGAACTAATGAGCAGTTCTTC.

This clonotype was observed a few times. The junction shows a germline mismatch at one end, possibly a read error. This chain connects TRBV7-7 to TRBJ2-1; 12 positions match TRBD2. The CDR3 has 16 residues. The germline gives CDR1 SSHAT, CDR2 FNYEAQ (reference sequence). The CDR3 bases are TGTGCTAGCAGCCCGCGGCTAGCGGGAGGGAGAGGTGAGCAGTTCTTC. This gives the protein CASSPRLAGGRGEQFF.

In its sample, this clonotype was seen many times. This chain joins TRBV7-2 and TRBJ2-7; 9 nucleotides match TRBD2. Trimming took 5 bases from V and 7 from J; bases not matched to a gene: 18. Germline V lookup: CDR1 SGHTA, CDR2 FQGNSA. The CDR3 extends over 17 amino acids. In DNA, the CDR3 is TGTGCCAGCAGCGAATCTGGTTTTTTAGCGGGAGTTCGGGAGCAGTACTTC. This sequence encodes CASSESGFLAGVREQYF.

This clonotype was seen a few times. The chain links TRBV7-2 to TRBJ1-2; D might be TRBD1 (5 bases). The CDR3 consists of 18 residues. V was cut by 2 bases and J by 0 bases, with 19 bases left in between. Germline V CDR1 and CDR2: SGHTA, FQGNSA. CDR3 sequence reads: CASSLRRPGARANYGYTF. The CDR3 DNA reads TGTGCCAGCAGCTTACGGAGACCCGGGGCCCGAGCTAACTATGGCTACACCTTC. The whole variable domain, filled in from reference TRBV7-2 and TRBJ1-2, reads GAGVSQSPSNKVTEKGKDVELRCDPISGHTALYWYRQSLGQGLEFLIYFQGNSAPDKSGLPSDRFSAERTGGSVSTLTIQRTQQEDSAVYLCASSLRRPGARANYGYTFGSGTRLTVV.

This clonotype was found a few times. The chain joins TRBV7-2 to TRBJ2-5, with TRBD2 as a possible D gene (5 bases). Germline CDR1 is SGHTA and CDR2 is FQGNSA. The CDR3 runs to 14 residues. V was cut by 1 base and J by 1 base, with 7 bases left in between. The CDR3 DNA reads as TGTGCCAGCAGCTTAGGGCGGGCCCAAGAGACCCAGTACTTC. Translation gives CASSLGRAQETQYF.

The chain has TRBV19 and TRBJ2-1; 14 bases map to TRBD2. The V gene's germline CDR1 is LNHDA and CDR2 SQIVND (reference sequence). V dropped 3 bases and J dropped 7; count of bases not matched to a gene: 8. The length of the CDR3 is 17 residues. The CDR3 bases are TGTGCCAGTAGTATCGCCGGGACTAGCGGGAGCGAGAATGAGCAGTTCTTC. Translated: CASSIAGTSGSENEQFF.

The rearrangement links TRBV19 to TRBJ2-5, with D perhaps matching TRBD1 (5 bases). This CDR3 contains 11 residues. CDR1 LNHDA and CDR2 SQIVND come from the germline V gene (reference sequence). The V gene lost 5 bases and the J gene lost 5 bases, with 6 bases spanning the gap. The CDR3 here is CASSGAETQYF. The CDR3 DNA reads as TGTGCCAGTAGTGGGGCGGAGACCCAGTACTTC. Drawing the rest from reference TRBV19 and TRBJ2-5, the complete variable domain is DGGITQSPKYLFRKEGQNVTLSCEQNLNHDAMYWYRQDPGQGLRLIYYSQIVNDFQKGDIAEGYSVSREKKESFPLTVTSAQKNPTAFYLCASSGAETQYFGPGTRLLVL.

This clonotype has at least ten counts. This chain uses TRBV20-1 with TRBJ2-3, with 7 bases lining up with TRBD2. Germline V lookup: CDR1 DFQATT, CDR2 SNEGSKA (reference sequence). The CDR3 totals 16 residues. The V segment lost 0 bases and the J segment 7 bases; nucleotides outside the gene matches: 13. The CDR3 DNA reads as TGCAGTGCTAGAGACGGTATATGGGCGGGAGTAAATACGCAGTATTTT. Translation gives CSARDGIWAGVNTQYF.

The V gene is TRBV7-9, the J gene TRBJ1-5; a possible D gene is TRBD1 (6 bases). V lost 5 bases and J 6 bases, leaving 8 bases between the germline ends. The CDR3 is 12 residues long. The germline V gene has CDR1 SEHNR and CDR2 FQNEAQ (reference sequence). CDR3 in DNA: TGTGCCAGCAGCGGGGGGCCTCAGCCCCAGCATTTT. It translates to CASSGGPQPQHF.

This clonotype was recorded at least ten times. The chain links TRBV7-8 to TRBJ2-7; the D call may be TRBD1 or TRBD2 (6 bases each). The V and J ends lost 5 bases and 4 bases respectively, with 18 bases between them. This CDR3 region has 15 residues. The germline V gene encodes CDR1 SGHVS and CDR2 FQNEAQ. The CDR3 reads CASSRGTSPGYEQYV. For the CDR3, the DNA is TGTGCCAGCAGCCGGGGGACATCTCCAGGGTACGAGCAGTACGTC.

This clonotype showed up just a few times. This rearrangement joins TRBV19 to TRBJ1-1; tentatively, D is TRBD1 (5 bases). V was cut by 11 bases and J by 0 bases, with 22 bases left in between. This CDR3 is built from 16 residues. Germline values: CDR1 LNHDA, CDR2 SQIVND (reference sequence). CDR3 coding DNA: TGTGCCTCCGGGTTTGGGACGCCCCAAATGAACACTGAAGCTTTCTTT. Protein product: CASGFGTPQMNTEAFF.

This clonotype turned up a few times. The chain joins TRBV12-3 or TRBV12-4 to TRBJ2-7; D is tentatively TRBD1 or TRBD2 (5 bases each). This CDR3 contains 15 residues. V dropped 3 bases and J dropped 6 bases, with 18 bases sitting between them. The CDR3 spells CASSLQGRISGEQYF. The CDR3 region has the DNA TGTGCCAGCAGTTTGCAGGGACGCATTTCGGGCGAGCAGTACTTC.

The rearrangement joins TRBV7-4 to TRBJ2-7, with D possibly being TRBD1 (7 bases). The CDR3 is made up of 13 amino acids. CDR1 and CDR2 from the germline V gene are SGHVT and SQSDAQ. Trimming removed 6 bases from V and 4 bases from J, with 13 bases in between. DNA for the CDR3: TGTGCCAGCAGTTCAGGGGGGATTTACGAGCAGTACTTC. Protein product: CASSSGGIYEQYF.

J is TRBJ2-4 and V is TRBV20-1, with D possibly being TRBD1 or TRBD2 (6 bases each). The CDR3 has 15 amino acids. Trimming took 6 bases from V and 0 from J, leaving 15 bases between them. CDR1 is DFQATT, CDR2 SNEGSKA, per germline (reference sequence). For the CDR3, the DNA is TGCAGTGCCACCTTAGGGGGGTTAGCCAAAAACATTCAGTACTTC. Amino acid sequence: CSATLGGLAKNIQYF.

The sample holds a few counts of this clonotype. The CDR3 is CASSIDVASGLNTGELFF. CDR3 in DNA: TGTGCCAGTAGTATAGATGTGGCTAGCGGTCTTAACACCGGGGAGCTGTTTTTT. The chain is built from TRBV19 and TRBJ2-2; 7 nucleotides line up with TRBD2. Losses at the gene ends were 0 bases for V and 2 bases for J; bases not matched to a gene: 9. Germline assignment: CDR1 LNHDA and CDR2 SQIVND (reference sequence). This CDR3 is 18 amino acids long.

This clonotype was counted ten times or more. The CDR3 loop reads CASSLGAGTSLSSEAFF. The CDR3 nucleotides read TGTGCCAGCAGCTTAGGAGCGGGAACCTCCTTATCTTCTGAAGCTTTCTTT. V gene TRBV7-2 combines with J gene TRBJ1-1; D remains unclear. The CDR3 length is 17 residues. Germline V lookup: CDR1 SGHTA, CDR2 FQGNSA. V was cut by 1 base and J by 6 bases, with 21 bases left in between.

V usage is TRBV20-1 and J usage is TRBJ2-2; 7 nucleotides agree with TRBD1. This CDR3 has 15 residues. Trimming cost V 5 bases and J 6 bases; bases outside gene matches: 12. Germline-derived CDR1 and CDR2 are DFQATT and SNEGSKA (reference sequence). This CDR3 reads CSAPPWTGAPGELFF. CDR3 DNA: TGCAGTGCTCCCCCCTGGACAGGTGCTCCCGGGGAGCTGTTTTTT.

The chain links TRBV5-6 to TRBJ2-7; TRBD1 agrees at 7 bases. The CDR3 totals 14 residues. From germline, CDR1 is SGHDT and CDR2 YYEEEE. Losses at the gene ends were 4 bases for V and 1 base for J; bases not matched to a gene: 5. The CDR3 sequence is CASSKRTGSYEQYV. In DNA, the CDR3 is TGTGCCAGCAGCAAAAGGACAGGATCCTACGAGCAGTACGTC.

This clonotype was counted at least ten times. CDR3 protein: CASSKPVGRGGGYTF. For the CDR3, the DNA is TGTGCCAGTAGTAAGCCGGTTGGTAGGGGAGGTGGCTACACCTTC. This chain joins TRBV19 and TRBJ1-2, with D possibly matching TRBD1 (5 bases). Trimming left V 4 bases short and J 7 bases short, with 19 bases between. CDR3 size: 15 residues. Germline CDR1 is LNHDA and CDR2 is SQIVND (reference sequence).

This clonotype was recorded a few times. The genes are TRBV2 and TRBJ2-2, with TRBD2 identical over 13 bases. J gave up 2 bases and V 4 bases, and 7 bases lay outside the gene matches. The CDR3 has 18 amino acids. Germline values: CDR1 SNHLY, CDR2 FYNNEI. CDR3 bases: TGTGCCAGCAGTGTCTCTGGGACTAGCGGGGTTAACACCGGGGAGCTGTTTTTT. Amino acids: CASSVSGTSGVNTGELFF.